This passage covers 7 T cell receptor beta chains from one sample sequenced in a study of CD8 T cells in ankylosing spondylitis (dated by TCRdb to about 2017). The library was made by 5' RACE. Sequencing took place on an Illumina HiSeq 2500. TCRdb passed the public sequencing reads through fastp at Q25 and MiXCR, retaining productive beta sequences. Rows are unified per CDR3 protein, each entry keeping the most common DNA and genes. The sample table records around 140,000 distinct CDR3 sequences; about an eighth of these occur just once. The ten largest clones capture about 4% of the sample. The sequencing sample was made of blood, either unsorted or a sorted T cell fraction (not recorded which). The source is a female donor with ankylosing spondylitis or in good health (not recorded which).

Many counts were recorded for this clonotype. The rearrangement uses TRBV29-1 and TRBJ2-7, with 10 positions matching TRBD2. The CDR3 covers 13 residues. Trimming removed 7 bases from V and 3 bases from J; junction bases left unmatched: 6. Germline CDR1 and CDR2: SQVTM and ANQGSEA. DNA of the CDR3: TGCAGCGGCCAAATAGCGGGAGGCTACGAGCAGTACTTC. Translating gives CSGQIAGGYEQYF.

This clonotype has more than one count but fewer than ten. This chain joins TRBV21-1 and TRBJ2-5; whether TRBD1, the table's D call, matches the DNA was not checked. TRBV21-1 is given as a pseudogene. CDR3 length equals 15 residues. CDR3 residues: CASYSSGTTQETQYF. In DNA, the CDR3 is TGTGCCAGCTACTCTTCGGGGACGACCCAAGAGACCCAGTACTTC.

The genes are TRBV7-9 and TRBJ2-3, with 9 bases lining up with TRBD1. From germline, CDR1 is SEHNR and CDR2 FQNEAQ (reference sequence). The CDR3 has 15 residues. The junction had 4 bases not matched to a gene; V was cut back by 3 bases and J by 3 bases. This CDR3 reads CASSFTGGRTDTQYF. The CDR3, as DNA: TGTGCCAGCAGCTTTACAGGGGGCAGAACAGATACGCAGTATTTT.

This clonotype occurred many times. This chain joins TRBV30 and TRBJ1-2, with 7 bases aligning to TRBD1. V dropped 0 bases and J dropped 6; count of bases not matched to a gene: 4. This CDR3 has 13 residues. Germline assignment: CDR1 GTSNPN and CDR2 SVGIG (reference sequence). DNA for the CDR3: TGTGCCTGGAGTGTACTAGGGGGCGATGGCTACACCTTC. Translation: CAWSVLGGDGYTF.

Points on this clonotype: One end of the junction is discordant with germline, which a read error may explain. This chain uses TRBV20-1 with TRBJ1-5; D is perhaps TRBD1 (5 bases). The CDR3 length is 15 residues. Germline V gene lookup returns CDR1 DFQATT and CDR2 SNEGSKA (reference sequence). The CDR3 is CSTRENKGQGQPQHF. Here the CDR3 DNA reads TGCAGTACTAGAGAGAACAAGGGGCAGGGTCAGCCCCAGCATTTT.

This clonotype was observed many times. The V gene is TRBV7-9, the J gene TRBJ1-5, with D unresolved. This CDR3 comprises 12 residues. The ends were cut back, 5 bases at V and 4 bases at J, with 6 bases in the middle. CDR1 and CDR2 from the germline V gene are SEHNR and FQNEAQ (reference sequence). This chain's CDR3 is CASSPPNQPQHF. The CDR3 DNA sequence: TGTGCCAGCAGCCCCCCGAATCAGCCCCAGCATTTT.

The table lists this clonotype with a few counts. V usage is TRBV30 and J usage is TRBJ2-3; the match to TRBD2 covers 7 bases. Per the germline V gene, CDR1 is GTSNPN and CDR2 is SVGIG (reference sequence). The CDR3 runs 15 residues. V gave up 3 bases and J gave up 9 bases; unmatched junction bases: 15. CDR3 sequence (DNA): TGTGCCTGGAGCGCAGCGGGACGAGTATTGAGGACGCAGTATTTT. Residues: CAWSAAGRVLRTQYF. Combining the CDR3 with reference TRBV30 and TRBJ2-3 gives the whole variable domain SQTIHQWPATLVQPVGSPLSLECTVEGTSNPNLYWYRQAAGRGLQLLFYSVGIGQISSEVPQNLSASRPQDRQFILSSKKLLLSDSGFYLCAWSAAGRVLRTQYFGPGTRLTVL.